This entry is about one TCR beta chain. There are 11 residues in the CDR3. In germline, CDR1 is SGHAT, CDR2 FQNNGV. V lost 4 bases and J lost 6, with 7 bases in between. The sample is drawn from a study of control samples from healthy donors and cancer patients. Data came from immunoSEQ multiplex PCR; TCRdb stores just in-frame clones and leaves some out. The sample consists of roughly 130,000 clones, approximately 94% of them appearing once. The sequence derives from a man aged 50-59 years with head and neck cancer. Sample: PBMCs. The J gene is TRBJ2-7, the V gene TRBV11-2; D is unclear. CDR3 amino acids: CASSYRAEQYF. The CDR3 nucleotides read TGTGCCAGCAGCTACCGGGCCGAGCAGTACTTC. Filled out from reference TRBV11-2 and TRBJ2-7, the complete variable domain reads EAGVAQSPRYKIIEKRQSVAFWCNPISGHATLYWYQQILGQGPKLLIQFQNNGVVDDSQLPKDRFSAERLKGVDSTLKIQPAKLEDSAVYLCASSYRAEQYFGPGTRLTVT.